These 8 T cell receptor beta chains came from one sample sequenced in a study of CD8+ T cells in alopecia areata. The study sorted pooled cutaneous lymph node cells by CD4, CD8alpha, NKG2D, NKG2ACE and other markers. Extraction of RNA preceded its reverse transcription into cDNA, which served as the sequencing template. Here immunoSEQ multiplex PCR was the method, and the copy in TCRdb shows in-frame clones only, minus some. The sample yields 250,000 or so clones, without any singletons. Sequenced sample: CD4+ T cells sorted from a lymph node. Receptors originate from a C3H/HeJ mouse with alopecia areata. Strain haplotype at MHC: H2-k.

There are many counts of this clone. The genes and germline here are from mouse. The DNA ends 4 residues before the CDR3 does, and the rest of the CDR3 is filled in from the germline J gene. Additional DNA sequences in this sample encode the identical CDR3. The chain links TRBV13-1 to TRBJ2-4, with 8 nucleotides matching TRBD1. The CDR3 length is 14 residues. CDR1 NSHNY and CDR2 SYGAGN come from the germline V gene. V lost 3 bases, J lost 0 bases, and 0 bases stayed unmatched. The CDR3 sequence is CASSGQGSQNTLYF. The sequenced part of the CDR3 DNA is TGTGCCAGCAGTGGACAGGGGAGTCAAAAC.

Points on this clone: Gene names are the mouse ones. The CDR3 end falls 3 residues outside the read, so it is completed with the germline J gene. The identical CDR3 is also encoded by other nucleotide sequences in the sample. V usage is TRBV5 and J usage is TRBJ1-6; the D gene is possibly TRBD1 (5 bases). TRBJ1-6 is an ORF, with its function uncertain. This CDR3 is built from 14 residues. The germline CDR1 and CDR2 sequences are LGHNA and YNLKQL (reference sequence). The germline V and J ends were trimmed by 3 bases and 3 bases, with 6 bases remaining between them. The CDR3 spells CASSQDNYNSPLYF. CDR3 DNA (partial): TGTGCCAGCAGCCAGGACAACTATAATTCGCCC.

This clone was seen a few times. Mouse gene names apply. The CDR3 extends 3 residues past the end of the read, so its final part is completed from the germline J gene. This chain links TRBV13-1 with TRBJ1-6; 9 positions match TRBD1. TRBJ1-6 is identified as an open reading frame with a role that is uncertain. The CDR3 totals 14 residues. The germline V gene encodes CDR1 NSHNY and CDR2 SYGAGN. After removal of 5 bases from V and 11 bases from J, the junction contained 8 bases not matched to a gene. The CDR3 bases that were read are TGTGCCAGCAGCCCCGGGACAGGGAGGCCGCCC. This translates into CASSPGTGRPP. The CDR3 in its entirety is CASSPGTGRPPLYF.

Worth noting for this clone: Genes here carry mouse names. The read ends 4 residues early relative to the CDR3; the germline J gene fills the gap. The chain recombines TRBV19 with TRBJ2-3, with 10 bases aligning to TRBD2. V was pared by 4 bases and J by 3 bases, with 5 bases of the junction left unmatched. Germline V gene lookup returns CDR1 FNHDT and CDR2 SITEND (reference sequence). This CDR3 region has 15 residues. The covered CDR3 bases are TGTGCCAGCAGTTCCTGGGGGGGCGCCGCAGAA. Translation gives CASSSWGGAAE. Given in full, the CDR3 is CASSSWGGAAETLYF.

This clone was seen a handful of times. The germline and genes are mouse ones. The sequenced fragment ends 3 residues before the CDR3 boundary, so the rest is inferred from the germline J gene. The rearrangement links TRBV13-1 to TRBJ1-6, with D tentatively TRBD1 (6 bases). TRBJ1-6 is flagged as an ORF with uncertain function. V shed 4 bases and J shed 3 bases, with 11 bases lying between them. The CDR3 contains 15 residues. Per the germline V gene, CDR1 is NSHNY and CDR2 is SYGAGN. The covered CDR3 bases are TGTGCCAGCAGTCCCGGGACATACTATAATTCGCCC. Protein sequence: CASSPGTYYNSP. The full-length CDR3 reads as CASSPGTYYNSPLYF.

This clone has a handful of counts. The germline and genes are mouse ones. The missing CDR3 end, 4 residues past where the read stops, is filled in from the germline J gene. This chain uses TRBV5 with TRBJ1-2, with 9 bases identical to TRBD1. CDR1 LGHNA and CDR2 YNLKQL come from the germline V gene (reference sequence). V lost 1 base to trimming and J lost 0 bases; unmatched junction nucleotides: 0. This CDR3 is built from 15 residues. This CDR3 reads CASSQGDRANSDYTF. CDR3 DNA (partial): TGTGCCAGCAGCCAAGGGGACAGGGCAAACTCC.

This clone was observed many times. Gene names are the mouse ones. The sequence runs out 4 residues before the end of the CDR3; the remainder is reconstructed from the germline J gene. The chain combines TRBV13-1 with TRBJ2-1, with 7 bases fitting TRBD1. Germline V lookup: CDR1 NSHNY, CDR2 SYGAGN. Trimming took 1 base from V and 5 from J; bases not matched to a gene: 6. The CDR3 has 15 amino acids. CDR3 amino acids: CASSDPQGLDAEQFF. The CDR3 DNA, read in part, is TGTGCCAGCAGTGATCCACAGGGGCTGGATGCT.

This clone was detected ten times or more. The gene names here belong to mouse. The observed sequence ends 4 residues before the CDR3 terminus, with the missing tail filled in from the germline J gene. The V and J genes are TRBV13-1 and TRBJ2-1; 7 bases fit TRBD1. V gave up 2 bases and J gave up 6 bases; unmatched junction bases: 2. This CDR3 comprises 13 residues. Germline V lookup: CDR1 NSHNY, CDR2 SYGAGN. CDR3 DNA, as far as it was read: TGTGCCAGCAGTGAGACAGGGTTTGCT. Translating gives CASSETGFA. The full CDR3 protein is CASSETGFAEQFF.